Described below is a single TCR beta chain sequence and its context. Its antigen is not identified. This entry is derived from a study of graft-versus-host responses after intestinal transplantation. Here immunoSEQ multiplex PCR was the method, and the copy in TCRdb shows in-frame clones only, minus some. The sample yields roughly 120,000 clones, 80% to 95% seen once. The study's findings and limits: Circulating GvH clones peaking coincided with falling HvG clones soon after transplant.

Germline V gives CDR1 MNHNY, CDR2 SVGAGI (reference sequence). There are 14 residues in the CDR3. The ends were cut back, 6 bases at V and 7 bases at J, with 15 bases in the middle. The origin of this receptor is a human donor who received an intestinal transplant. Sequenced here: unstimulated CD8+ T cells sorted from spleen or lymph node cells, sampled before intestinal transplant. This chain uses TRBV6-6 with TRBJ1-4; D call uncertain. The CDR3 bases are TGTGCCAGCAGGGCAGCCCTTAGTAGTGAAAAACTGTTTTTT. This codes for CASRAALSSEKLFF.